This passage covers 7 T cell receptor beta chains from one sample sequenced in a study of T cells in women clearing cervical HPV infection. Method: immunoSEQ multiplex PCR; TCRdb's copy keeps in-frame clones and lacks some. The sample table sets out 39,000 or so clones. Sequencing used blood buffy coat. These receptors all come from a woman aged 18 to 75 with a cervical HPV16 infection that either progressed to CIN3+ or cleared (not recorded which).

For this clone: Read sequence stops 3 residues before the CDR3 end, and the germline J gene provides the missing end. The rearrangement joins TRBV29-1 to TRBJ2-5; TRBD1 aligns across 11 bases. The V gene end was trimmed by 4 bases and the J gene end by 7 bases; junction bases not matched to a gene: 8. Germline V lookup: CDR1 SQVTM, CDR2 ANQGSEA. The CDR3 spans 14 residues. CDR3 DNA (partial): TGCAGCGTTGTAGTAGGGACAGGGGGGGGGACC. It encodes CSVVVGTGGGT. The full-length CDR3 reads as CSVVVGTGGGTQYF.

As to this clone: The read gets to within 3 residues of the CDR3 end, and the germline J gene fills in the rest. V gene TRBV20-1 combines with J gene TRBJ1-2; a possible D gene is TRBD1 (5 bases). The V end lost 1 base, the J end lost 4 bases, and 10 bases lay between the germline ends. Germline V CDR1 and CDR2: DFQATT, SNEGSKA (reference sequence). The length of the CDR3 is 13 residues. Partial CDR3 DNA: TGCAGTGCTAGAGGCAGGGAGGCCTATGGC. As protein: CSARGREAYG. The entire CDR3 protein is CSARGREAYGYTF.

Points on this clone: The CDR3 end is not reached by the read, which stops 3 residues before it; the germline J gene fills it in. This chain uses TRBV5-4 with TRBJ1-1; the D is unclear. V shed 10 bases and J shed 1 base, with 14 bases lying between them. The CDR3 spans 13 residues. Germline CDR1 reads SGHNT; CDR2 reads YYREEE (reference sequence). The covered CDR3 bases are TGTGCCCCCCGTATGGCGGGGAACACTGAA. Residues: CAPRMAGNTE. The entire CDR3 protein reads CAPRMAGNTEAFF. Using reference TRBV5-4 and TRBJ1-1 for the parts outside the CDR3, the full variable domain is ETGVTQSPTHLIKTRGQQVTLRCSSQSGHNTVSWYQQALGQGPQFIFQYYREEENGRGNFPPRFSGLQFPNYSSELNVNALELDDSALYLCAPRMAGNTEAFFGQGTRLTVV.

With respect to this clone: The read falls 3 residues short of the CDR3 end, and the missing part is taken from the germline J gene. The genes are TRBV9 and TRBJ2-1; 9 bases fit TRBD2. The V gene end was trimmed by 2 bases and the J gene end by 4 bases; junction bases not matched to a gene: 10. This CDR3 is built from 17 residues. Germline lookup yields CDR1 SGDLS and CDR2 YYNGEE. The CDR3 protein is CASSVKTSGGPYNEQFF. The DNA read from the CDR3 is TGTGCCAGCAGCGTCAAGACCAGCGGGGGGCCGTACAATGAG.

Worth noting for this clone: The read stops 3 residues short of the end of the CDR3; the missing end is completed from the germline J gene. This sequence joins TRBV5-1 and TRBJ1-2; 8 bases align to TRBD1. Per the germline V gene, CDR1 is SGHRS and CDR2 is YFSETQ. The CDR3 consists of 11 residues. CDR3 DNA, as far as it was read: TGCGCCAGCGGGACAGGAGAGACC. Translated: CASGTGET. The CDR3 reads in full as CASGTGETYTF.

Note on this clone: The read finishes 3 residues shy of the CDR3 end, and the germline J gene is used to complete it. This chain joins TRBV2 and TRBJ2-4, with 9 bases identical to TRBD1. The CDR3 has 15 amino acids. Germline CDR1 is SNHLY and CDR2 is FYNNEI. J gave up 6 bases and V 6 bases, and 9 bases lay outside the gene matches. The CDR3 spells CASSHSDRGVNIQYF. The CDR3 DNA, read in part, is TGTGCCAGCAGCCACTCGGACAGGGGAGTAAACATT.

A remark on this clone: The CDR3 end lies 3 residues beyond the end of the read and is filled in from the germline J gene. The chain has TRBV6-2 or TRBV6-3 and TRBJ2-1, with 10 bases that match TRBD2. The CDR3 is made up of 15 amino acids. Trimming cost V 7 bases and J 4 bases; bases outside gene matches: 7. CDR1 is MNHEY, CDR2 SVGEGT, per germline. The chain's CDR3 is CASTRTSGIYNEQFF. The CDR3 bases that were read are TGTGCCAGCACCCGGACTAGCGGCATATACAATGAG.